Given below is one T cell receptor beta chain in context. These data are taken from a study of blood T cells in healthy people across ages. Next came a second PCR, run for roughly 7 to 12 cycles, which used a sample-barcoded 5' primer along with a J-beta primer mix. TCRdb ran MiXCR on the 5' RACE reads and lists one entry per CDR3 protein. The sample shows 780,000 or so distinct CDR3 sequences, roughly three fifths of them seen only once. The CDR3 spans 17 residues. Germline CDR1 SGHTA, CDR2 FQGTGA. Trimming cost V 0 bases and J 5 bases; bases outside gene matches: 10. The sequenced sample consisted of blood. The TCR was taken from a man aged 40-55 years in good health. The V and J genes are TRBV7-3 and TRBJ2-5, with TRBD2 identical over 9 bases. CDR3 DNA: TGTGCCAGCAGCTTAACTAGCGGGAGCCCCCAGGGGGAGACCCAGTACTTC. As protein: CASSLTSGSPQGETQYF.